This T cell receptor beta chain was observed in a study of PD-1 blockade in classical Hodgkin lymphoma. Autologous stem cell transplantation was followed by relapse in every patient, and brentuximab vedotin exposure varied. Comments on this clone: Its antigen is still unknown.

Overall study results and limits: Repertoire difference causes, possibly disease activity or prior therapy, remain undefined. Only CD4+ TCR diversity, not CD8+, had risen significantly by C4D1. Complete responders' baseline diversity resembled that of newly diagnosed patients.

Sequencing was performed with immunoSEQ multiplex PCR; in TCRdb, only in-frame clones are kept and a portion is missing. The data contain 80,000 to 100,000 clones, 80% to 95% of them seen just once; the ten biggest clones take up about 2.5%. The sequences come from peripheral blood mononuclear cells (PBMCs), collected at baseline. This sequence was found in a human donor with classical Hodgkin lymphoma.

The CDR3 region is CASSSPGRTEAFF. CDR3 in DNA: TGTGCCAGCAGTTCCCCAGGACGCACTGAAGCTTTCTTT. J is TRBJ1-1 and V is TRBV6-6; D unclear. The CDR3 consists of 13 residues. The V end was cut by 4 bases, the J end by 4 bases, with 10 bases between. The germline gives CDR1 MNHNY, CDR2 SVGAGI (reference sequence).